What follows are 20 T cell receptor beta chains derived from one specimen sequenced in a study of T cell repertoires in cytomegalovirus infection (dated by TCRdb to the late 2010s). Their specific antigens are unknown. The sample's treatment or condition, from its label and the paper: in vitro stimulation with specific CMV peptide epitopes to enrich CMV-specific T cells. The data were produced on an Illumina HiSeq 1500. The public reads were reprocessed in TCRdb via fastp at Q25 and MiXCR, keeping in-frame beta chains. All rows with the same CDR3 protein become a single entry with the most common DNA and genes. The sample table holds about 360,000 distinct CDR3 sequences, of which about 32% were seen once. Approximately 12% of the sample is in the top ten clones. The sequencing used cultured PBMCs, collected from culture after CMV antigen stimulation. Receptors originate from a human donor in good health (CMV status not recorded). Some clones in this sample may be carry-over from other donors' samples.

This clonotype was picked up many times. The V gene is TRBV7-2, the J gene TRBJ2-5; D possibly corresponds to TRBD1 (7 bases). The germline V gene has CDR1 SGHTA and CDR2 FQGNSA. V was pared by 5 bases and J by 4 bases, with 17 bases between. The CDR3 is 15 residues long. CDR3 protein: CASSRVGRGAETQYF. The CDR3 DNA follows: TGTGCCAGCAGCCGGGTCGGCAGGGGGGCAGAGACCCAGTACTTC.

The chain combines TRBV7-8 with TRBJ2-3; possible D gene TRBD1, 5 bases. Germline-derived CDR1 and CDR2 are SGHVS and FQNEAQ. There are 15 residues in the CDR3. The V and J ends lost 1 base and 3 bases respectively, with 11 bases between them. The CDR3 protein is CASSLGAGRTDTQYF. The DNA of the CDR3 is TGTGCCAGCAGCTTAGGGGCAGGGCGAACAGATACGCAGTATTTT.

The chain couples TRBV3-1 to TRBJ1-4; D is possibly TRBD1 (5 bases). CDR1 and CDR2 (germline): LGHDT, YNNKEL (reference sequence). The CDR3 extends over 15 amino acids. V gave up 2 bases and J gave up 5 bases, with 12 bases separating them. The CDR3, as DNA: TGTGCCAGCAGCCAATCCTCGGGACGGAATGAAAAACTGTTTTTT. Its protein is CASSQSSGRNEKLFF.

This clonotype has just a few counts. The rearrangement links TRBV5-1 to TRBJ2-3; 13 nucleotides match TRBD2. The CDR3 totals 19 residues. CDR1 is SGHRS and CDR2 is YFSETQ in the germline V gene. Trimming cost V 4 bases and J 2 bases; bases outside gene matches: 13. The CDR3 loop reads CASSLSRRLAGGSTDTQYF. DNA for the CDR3: TGCGCCAGCAGCCTAAGCCGTAGACTAGCGGGAGGCTCCACAGATACGCAGTATTTT.

V is TRBV19 and J is TRBJ1-3; no firm D call. Germline values: CDR1 LNHDA, CDR2 SQIVND (reference sequence). This CDR3 is built from 16 residues. V lost 9 bases, J lost 0 bases, and 18 bases lay in between. The CDR3 bases are TGTGCCAGCTCCTTTCTTGGACGGCGCTCTGGAAACACCATATATTTT. It yields the protein CASSFLGRRSGNTIYF. The full variable domain, rest sourced from reference TRBV19 and TRBJ1-3, is DGGITQSPKYLFRKEGQNVTLSCEQNLNHDAMYWYRQDPGQGLRLIYYSQIVNDFQKGDIAEGYSVSREKKESFPLTVTSAQKNPTAFYLCASSFLGRRSGNTIYFGEGSWLTVV.

This clonotype was found a few times. The rearrangement links TRBV28 to TRBJ1-5; 7 bases are a match to TRBD1. The V gene end was trimmed by 0 bases and the J gene end by 1 base; junction bases not matched to a gene: 3. This CDR3 is built from 16 residues. Germline CDR1 is MDHEN and CDR2 is SYDVKM. The CDR3 protein is CASSLWKQGSNQPQHF. The CDR3, as DNA: TGTGCCAGCAGTTTATGGAAACAGGGGAGCAATCAGCCCCAGCATTTT. Filled out from reference TRBV28 and TRBJ1-5, the complete variable domain reads DVKVTQSSRYLVKRTGEKVFLECVQDMDHENMFWYRQDPGLGLRLIYFSYDVKMKEKGDIPEGYSVSREKKERFSLILESASTNQTSMYLCASSLWKQGSNQPQHFGDGTRLSIL.

There are a few counts of this clonotype. The chain is built from TRBV15 and TRBJ1-2, with TRBD1 matching 10 bases. V was clipped by 0 bases and J by 6 bases; unmatched bases: 7. CDR1 is LNHNV, CDR2 YYDKDF, per germline (reference sequence). The CDR3 consists of 16 residues. The CDR3 reads CATSRDQGTGAHGYTF. The CDR3 nucleotides are TGTGCCACCAGCAGAGATCAGGGGACAGGGGCTCATGGCTACACCTTC.

This clonotype was found a few times. The V gene is TRBV28, the J gene TRBJ1-6, with D unclear. V was pared by 1 base and J by 10 bases, with 8 bases between. The CDR3 is made up of 13 amino acids. Germline V gene sequence: CDR1 MDHEN, CDR2 SYDVKM. The DNA of the CDR3 is TGTGCCAGCAGTTTATATGGGTGGTCACCCCTCCACTTT. Translation gives CASSLYGWSPLHF.

V and J are TRBV4-2 and TRBJ2-5, with 10 bases identical to TRBD2. Germline-derived CDR1 and CDR2 are LGHNA and YNFKEQ. CDR3 size: 16 residues. After removal of 4 bases from V and 2 bases from J, the junction contained 7 bases not matched to a gene. The CDR3 loop is CASSPTSGAIQETQYF. The CDR3 DNA is TGTGCCAGCAGCCCAACTAGCGGGGCGATACAAGAGACCCAGTACTTC.

The chain employs TRBV11-3 and TRBJ2-1; TRBD2 agrees at 9 bases. Trimming at V came to 5 bases and at J to 5 bases, leaving 10 bases not matched to a gene. The germline V gene encodes CDR1 SGHNT and CDR2 YENEEA. The CDR3 has 16 amino acids. In DNA form, the CDR3 reads TGTGCCAGCAGCCTTCCGGGACTAGCAAACAACAATGAGCAGTTCTTC. Its protein is CASSLPGLANNNEQFF.

This clonotype was seen at least ten times. The chain combines TRBV7-2 with TRBJ2-5; TRBD2 matches at 12 bases. The CDR3 consists of 18 residues. The ends lost 6 bases at V and 5 bases at J; junction bases unmatched: 16. Per the germline V gene, CDR1 is SGHTA and CDR2 is FQGNSA. The CDR3 sequence: CASSSTTSGRSFGETQYF. CDR3 sequence (DNA): TGTGCCAGCAGTTCAACCACTAGCGGGAGGAGTTTCGGCGAGACCCAGTACTTC.

This clonotype was seen a few times. CDR3 loop: CSAGLAQETQYF. The CDR3 DNA follows: TGCAGTGCCGGACTAGCGCAGGAGACCCAGTACTTC. The V and J genes are TRBV20-1 and TRBJ2-5, with 9 bases that match TRBD2. Germline V gene lookup returns CDR1 DFQATT and CDR2 SNEGSKA (reference sequence). Unmatched junction bases numbered 4, after V lost 6 bases and J lost 5 bases. This CDR3 contains 12 residues.

This rearrangement joins TRBV9 to TRBJ1-2; D gene unclear. Germline V gives CDR1 SGDLS, CDR2 YYNGEE. The V and J ends lost 0 bases and 4 bases respectively, with 10 bases between them. This CDR3 comprises 14 residues. The DNA of the CDR3 is TGTGCCAGCAGCGTAGAGGAGAGGGCCTATGGCTACACCTTC. Residues: CASSVEERAYGYTF. The whole variable domain, filled in from reference TRBV9 and TRBJ1-2, reads DSGVTQTPKHLITATGQRVTLRCSPRSGDLSVYWYQQSLDQGLQFLIQYYNGEERAKGNILERFSAQQFPDLHSELNLSSLELGDSALYFCASSVEERAYGYTFGSGTRLTVV.

The CDR3, as DNA: TGTGCCAGCAGTTTGCAGTTAACGAATGAGCAGTTCTTC. It encodes CASSLQLTNEQFF. The chain recombines TRBV28 with TRBJ2-1; no firm D call. The CDR3 loop spans 13 amino acids. Trimming shortened V by 3 bases and J by 7 bases, and 10 bases separated the two germline ends. The germline V gene encodes CDR1 MDHEN and CDR2 SYDVKM.

The CDR3 protein is CASSQGPAQETQYF. Written as DNA, the CDR3 is TGTGCCAGCAGCCAAGGCCCGGCACAAGAGACCCAGTACTTC. This rearrangement joins TRBV14 to TRBJ2-5; no reliable D call. Germline values: CDR1 SGHDN, CDR2 FVKESK. Deletions cut 1 base from V and 2 bases from J, with 8 bases between. There are 14 residues in the CDR3.

This chain joins TRBV7-2 and TRBJ2-7, with D possibly being TRBD1 or TRBD2 (6 bases each). The V end was cut by 1 base, the J end by 7 bases, with 20 bases between. Germline CDR1 is SGHTA and CDR2 is FQGNSA. The CDR3 length is 16 residues. CDR3 bases: TGTGCCAGCAGCTTAGTTTCTCAGGGGATGGGAGGAGAGCAGTACTTC. Its translation is CASSLVSQGMGGEQYF.

This chain uses TRBV27 with TRBJ1-1; the D gene is possibly TRBD1 (6 bases). The length of the CDR3 is 13 residues. Germline CDR1 reads MNHEY; CDR2 reads SMNVEV (reference sequence). The V and J ends lost 6 bases and 13 bases respectively, with 21 bases between them. CDR3 sequence: CASRPPGHKERFF. CDR3 coding DNA: TGTGCCAGCAGACCTCCGGGACATAAGGAACGTTTCTTT.

The rearrangement joins TRBV4-1 to TRBJ1-3, with D tentatively TRBD1 (5 bases). V was pared by 5 bases and J by 0 bases, with 11 bases between. Germline values: CDR1 MGHRA, CDR2 YSYEKL. CDR3 size: 15 residues. For the CDR3, the DNA is TGCGCCAGCAGCTACCCTGGGACCTCTGGAAACACCATATATTTT. Protein: CASSYPGTSGNTIYF.

This chain joins TRBV6-2 or TRBV6-3 and TRBJ2-7; D might be TRBD1 (7 bases). The CDR3 is 11 amino acids. V lost 6 bases and J 5 bases, leaving 8 bases between the germline ends. Looked up from germline, CDR1 is MNHEY and CDR2 is SVGEGT. The CDR3 bases are TGTGCCAGCAGCAGGGGGGACGAGCAGTACGTC. This gives the protein CASSRGDEQYV.

In its sample, this clonotype was seen a few times. The chain joins TRBV20-1 to TRBJ1-4; D is possibly TRBD1 (6 bases). The CDR3 has 15 residues. Germline V gives CDR1 DFQATT, CDR2 SNEGSKA (reference sequence). The germline V and J ends were trimmed by 2 bases and 6 bases, with 16 bases remaining between them. The CDR3 region has the DNA TGCAGTGCTAGACCTCCGGGGGGCTTGGATGAAAAACTGTTTTTT. Its translation is CSARPPGGLDEKLFF.